Presented here are 17 T cell receptor beta chains from one specimen sequenced in a study of human T cells and chemical hapten exposure (TCRdb year 2021). What the time point label conveys for this sample: patch test 1, 2 weeks after DPC sensitization. Explained via the paper, the treatment or condition label denotes: therapeutic diphenylcyclopropenone sensitization with weekly scalp DPC. Library preparation employed RACE. The sample was run on a NextSeq 500. TCRdb passed the public sequencing reads through fastp at Q25 and MiXCR, retaining productive beta sequences. Identical CDR3 proteins give one entry, which carries the most common genes and DNA. This sample gives roughly 360,000 distinct CDR3 sequences in total; around 4.8% of them show up just once. Of the sample, about 2.2% is held by the ten largest clones. The sample consisted of whole blood, taken in connection with sensitization to the hapten diphenylcyclopropenone (DPC). Receptors were obtained from a woman aged 50 to 65 with alopecia areata. Some clones in this sample may be carry-over from other donors' samples.

This clonotype was seen ten or more times. The gene calls are TRBV10-3 and TRBJ2-7; tentatively, D is TRBD2 (5 bases). Germline lookup yields CDR1 ENHRY and CDR2 SYGVKD. With 0 bases removed from V and 2 bases from J, the gap between germline ends came to 17 bases. This CDR3 has 17 amino acids. CDR3 coding DNA: TGTGCCATCAGTGAGTCGGTACGTACCGGGATGCCCTACGAGCAGTACTTC. It translates to CAISESVRTGMPYEQYF.

Ten or more counts support this clonotype. The CDR3 loop reads CASSEQLSTDTQYF. In DNA form, the CDR3 reads TGTGCCAGCAGTGAGCAACTGAGCACAGATACGCAGTATTTT. J is TRBJ2-3 and V is TRBV2; D remains unclear. Germline V lookup: CDR1 SNHLY, CDR2 FYNNEI. This CDR3 spans 14 amino acids. V was pared by 3 bases and J by 0 bases, with 7 bases between.

This clonotype was seen repeatedly, ten times or more. This chain connects TRBV20-1 to TRBJ1-1; perhaps TRBD1 as D (6 bases). This CDR3 has 12 amino acids. Per germline, CDR1 DFQATT and CDR2 SNEGSKA (reference sequence). V was shortened by 2 bases and J by 5 bases, with 9 bases between the two germline ends. The CDR3 coding sequence is TGCAGTGCTAGACCAGGGGAGACTGAAGCTTTCTTT. Residues: CSARPGETEAFF.

The chain combines TRBV7-9 with TRBJ2-1, with D possibly matching TRBD1 (5 bases). Germline V gene data show CDR1 as SEHNR and CDR2 as FQNEAQ (reference sequence). V lost 6 bases, J lost 1 base, and 16 bases lay in between. The CDR3 is made up of 16 amino acids. Here the CDR3 reads CASRSFTGESYNEQFF. The CDR3 nucleotides read TGTGCCAGCAGATCCTTCACAGGCGAATCCTACAATGAGCAGTTCTTC.

The chain couples TRBV6-1 to TRBJ2-1; 7 positions agree with TRBD1. The J segment lost 4 bases and the V segment lost 4 bases, leaving 4 bases of the junction unmatched. Germline CDR1 MNHNS, CDR2 SASEGT. The CDR3 consists of 14 residues. CDR3 in amino acids: CASSVWTGYNEQFF. In DNA, the CDR3 is TGTGCCAGCAGTGTGTGGACAGGTTACAATGAGCAGTTCTTC.

The table lists this clonotype with many counts. The rearrangement joins TRBV20-1 to TRBJ2-5; 10 bases fit TRBD2. Germline V gene sequence: CDR1 DFQATT, CDR2 SNEGSKA (reference sequence). The V segment lost 0 bases and the J segment 6 bases; nucleotides outside the gene matches: 10. The CDR3 runs 16 residues. The CDR3 spells CSARDSGAGGRQTQYF. The CDR3 bases are TGCAGTGCTAGAGATTCGGGAGCGGGGGGGCGTCAGACCCAGTACTTC.

This clonotype was observed a handful of times. The CDR3 spells CASSRQGIETQYF. The CDR3 DNA reads as TGTGCCAGCAGCCGGCAGGGGATCGAGACCCAGTACTTC. This chain links TRBV25-1 with TRBJ2-5; D may be TRBD1 (6 bases). The CDR3 covers 13 residues. Germline lookup yields CDR1 MGHDK and CDR2 SYGVNS. With 6 bases removed from V and 5 bases from J, the gap between germline ends came to 13 bases.

This clonotype was observed a few times. V gene TRBV10-3 combines with J gene TRBJ1-2; the D gene is possibly TRBD1 (5 bases). CDR3 length: 15 amino acids. Per the germline V gene, CDR1 is ENHRY and CDR2 is SYGVKD. V dropped 0 bases and J dropped 5 bases, with 13 bases sitting between them. CDR3 in DNA: TGTGCCATCAGTGAGTCGGGACGGGAGAGTTATGGCTACACCTTC. Amino acid sequence: CAISESGRESYGYTF.

The V and J genes are TRBV2 and TRBJ2-7, with 14 bases aligning to TRBD2. Germline V gene sequence: CDR1 SNHLY, CDR2 FYNNEI. J lost 6 bases, V lost 6 bases, and 7 bases had no gene match. CDR3 length equals 15 residues. The CDR3 DNA reads TGTGCCAGCAGAGAGGGACTAGCGGGAGTGTTCGAGCAGTACTTC. Translated: CASREGLAGVFEQYF.

There are a few counts of this clonotype. The chain is built from TRBV29-1 and TRBJ1-2, with TRBD1 matching 7 bases. Germline V lookup: CDR1 SQVTM, CDR2 ANQGSEA. The CDR3 sequence is 13 residues long. V shed 7 bases, J shed 8 bases, and the junction held 13 bases outside the gene matches. The CDR3 loop reads CSADPQGSEGYTF. For the CDR3, the DNA is TGCAGCGCAGACCCACAGGGGAGCGAGGGCTACACCTTC.

This clonotype was seen a handful of times. The rearrangement links TRBV15 to TRBJ1-1, with TRBD1 as a possible D gene (6 bases). CDR1 and CDR2 (germline): LNHNV, YYDKDF (reference sequence). The CDR3 has 14 amino acids. V dropped 0 bases and J dropped 6 bases, with 11 bases sitting between them. This chain's CDR3 is CATSRDGGAPEAFF. CDR3 sequence (DNA): TGTGCCACCAGCAGAGATGGGGGGGCCCCTGAAGCTTTCTTT.

This rearrangement joins TRBV7-9 to TRBJ1-1; possible D gene TRBD1, 5 bases. With 2 bases removed from V and 0 bases from J, the gap between germline ends came to 10 bases. Germline loops: CDR1 SEHNR, CDR2 FQNEAQ (reference sequence). The CDR3 spans 15 residues. The CDR3 sequence: CASSLHGTLNTEAFF. The CDR3 DNA reads TGTGCCAGCAGCTTACACGGGACCCTGAACACTGAAGCTTTCTTT. The whole variable domain, filled in from reference TRBV7-9 and TRBJ1-1, reads DTGVSQNPRHKITKRGQNVTFRCDPISEHNRLYWYRQTLGQGPEFLTYFQNEAQLEKSRLLSDRFSAERPKGSFSTLEIQRTEQGDSAMYLCASSLHGTLNTEAFFGQGTRLTVV.

This clonotype occurred many times. V and J are TRBV7-6 and TRBJ1-2; possibly TRBD1 for D (5 bases). Germline-derived CDR1 and CDR2 are SGHVS and FNYEAQ. Trimming took 5 bases from V and 1 from J, leaving 8 bases between them. There are 13 residues in the CDR3. The CDR3 nucleotides read TGTGCCAGCAGCGTCGACAGTAACTATGGCTACACCTTC. It specifies CASSVDSNYGYTF.

This clonotype was picked up a small number of times. The J gene is TRBJ2-3, the V gene TRBV7-9; 9 nucleotides line up with TRBD2. In germline, CDR1 is SEHNR, CDR2 FQNEAQ (reference sequence). This CDR3 spans 18 amino acids. The V and J ends lost 6 bases and 4 bases, in that order; junction bases with no gene match: 17. This CDR3 is CASRAGTAASGDADTQYF. CDR3 nucleotide sequence: TGTGCCAGCAGAGCCGGGACAGCGGCTAGCGGGGATGCAGATACGCAGTATTTT.

This clonotype was detected many times. The rearrangement joins TRBV18 to TRBJ1-5, with 9 bases aligning to TRBD1. V lost 3 bases, J lost 1 base, and 16 bases stayed unmatched. CDR1 is KGHSH and CDR2 is LQKENI in the germline V gene. This CDR3 contains 20 residues. CDR3 amino acids: CASSPPFAGQGNESNQPQHF. DNA of the CDR3: TGTGCCAGCTCACCCCCCTTTGCGGGACAGGGTAATGAGAGCAATCAGCCCCAGCATTTT.

The chain carries TRBV18 and TRBJ2-6, with D possibly being TRBD1 or TRBD2 (6 bases each). The CDR3 spans 17 residues. V lost 6 bases to trimming and J lost 7 bases, with 22 bases between them. Germline CDR1 KGHSH, CDR2 LQKENI. As DNA, the CDR3 is TGTGCCAGCTCCCTTGGAGGGGGGCCTCTGAGAGCCAACGTCCTGACTTTC. The encoded protein is CASSLGGGPLRANVLTF. The full variable domain, with the rest looked up from reference TRBV18 and TRBJ2-6, is NAGVMQNPRHLVRRRGQEARLRCSPMKGHSHVYWYRQLPEEGLKFMVYLQKENIIDESGMPKERFSAEFPKEGPSILRIQQVVRGDSAAYFCASSLGGGPLRANVLTFGAGSRLTVL.

The CDR3 is CASSQDRVTAKNIQYF. The CDR3 DNA is TGTGCCAGCAGCCAAGACAGGGTCACGGCCAAAAACATTCAGTACTTC. This chain connects TRBV3-1 to TRBJ2-4; possible D gene TRBD1, 5 bases. The germline CDR1 and CDR2 sequences are LGHDT and YNNKEL (reference sequence). This CDR3 is built from 16 residues. V dropped 0 bases and J dropped 1 base, with 10 bases sitting between them.